This TCR beta chain derives from a study of blood T cell repertoires in COVID-19. CDR1 and CDR2 (germline): SGHKS, YYEKEE (reference sequence). Between the trimmed V and J ends, which lost 1 base and 3 bases, there was a span of 7 bases. The CDR3 consists of 13 residues. How the authors handled the data: Cell counts per sample came from amplifying reference gene primers. Generated by immunoSEQ multiplex PCR, the TCRdb table keeps only in-frame clones and is missing some. V and J calls and clone size are as listed in that table; D and trimming were resolved from the DNA. The top ten clones hold 14% of a sample with around 29,000 clones, approximately 91% of them seen once.

The sequence was obtained from a human donor with active COVID-19. The donor label of this sample is uncertain. Sample: peripheral blood. V usage is TRBV5-5 and J usage is TRBJ1-1; D not resolved. In nucleotides, the CDR3 is TGTGCCAGCAGCTTGACGGGTGACACTGAAGCTTTCTTT. Its protein product is CASSLTGDTEAFF.